The 4 T cell receptor delta chains below were found in one sample sequenced in a study of γδ T cells in repeated Plasmodium falciparum infection. TCRdb re-processed the multiplex PCR reads via CATT. The sample carries roughly 48,000 delta-chain clones, around 1.6% recorded once. Gammadelta T cells were flow-sorted from PBMC into Vgamma9/Vdelta2+ and Vdelta2-negative populations for bulk analysis. The specimen was gamma-delta T cells from blood. The receptors come from a pool of human donors (malaria-infected and uninfected, not separated).

Remarks on this clone: Since a far larger clone is one base different, this is likely a read error. At the DNA level, this CDR3 is encoded by other sequences in the same sample as well. The genes are TRDV1 and TRDJ1, with 8 nucleotides matching TRDD3. TCRdb is silent on the J gene; assignment here came from matching the DNA to germline. Germline CDR1 and CDR2: TSWWSYY and QGS. V lost 1 base, J lost 4 bases, and 29 bases stayed unmatched. The CDR3 is made up of 23 amino acids. The CDR3 DNA sequence: TGTGCTCTTGGGGAACGTGTCGGGTTTGCCGGTCCCTTGCCCCTGGGGGACGTCGATAAACTCATCTTT. Its translation is CALGERVGFAGPLPLGDVDKLIF.

In its sample, this clone was seen a few times. This likely traces to a read error, being one base from a far larger clone. This CDR3 is also generated by other DNA sequences in the sample. The chain employs TRDV1 and TRDJ1; D may be TRDD2 (5 bases). Germline-derived CDR1 and CDR2 are TSWWSYY and QGS. This CDR3 is 17 amino acids long. V was trimmed by 0 bases and J by 4 bases, leaving 18 bases between them. CDR3 coding DNA: TGTGCTCTTGGGGAACTGGGTCCTAAGGGCTTAGGCGATAAACTCATCTTT. Protein product: CALGELGPKGLGDKLIF.

On this clone itself: TCRdb shows a much larger clone's protein in place of this DNA's translation, and the two differ at residue 21, likely through a read error; the protein shown is translated from the DNA. No J gene was called, and the V gene is TRDV1; the DNA was not used to check the table's D call, TRDD3. There are 23 residues in the CDR3. Looked up from germline, CDR1 is TSWWSYY and CDR2 is QGS. CDR3 nucleotide sequence: TGTGCTCTTGGGGAAGGGGACCCCGAGTACTGGGGGATACGATCGGTGGACACCGATAAACACATCTTT. It codes for CALGEGDPEYWGIRSVDTDKHIF.

As for this clone: TCRdb assigns this DNA the protein of a much larger clone, which departs from its translation at residue 19; this likely reflects a read error, and the protein shown comes from translating the DNA. The J gene is uncalled and the V gene is TRDV1; TRDD3 was called by the table and not checked on the DNA. This CDR3 is 21 amino acids long. Germline lookup yields CDR1 TSWWSYY and CDR2 QGS. CDR3 protein: CALGEGGPPHLGDTRVDKPIF. The CDR3 nucleotides are TGTGCTCTTGGGGAGGGAGGGCCCCCTCATCTAGGGGATACGCGAGTCGATAAACCCATCTTT.